This T cell receptor (beta chain) was sequenced during a study of T cells in Graves' hyperthyroidism and ophthalmopathy. Overall study findings and caveats: A model using 13 V-J features told ophthalmopathy apart from stable hyperthyroidism.

Used for diagnoses were clinical symptoms, serum thyroxine and TRAb, thyroid ultrasound and orbital computed tomography. It was RNA transcripts that yielded the amplified TCR beta CDR3 regions. A first-round RT-PCR of the TCR CDR3 used the HTBI primer set. Each CDR3 protein is one row after TCRdb ran MiXCR on the multiplex PCR reads. This table has some 650,000 distinct CDR3 sequences, more than 15% appearing once. In regard to this clonotype: Its antigen is not known.

The CDR3 covers 15 residues. Germline assignment: CDR1 ENHRY and CDR2 SYGVKD. Germline trimming cut 8 bases from V and 6 bases from J; bases unmatched to any gene: 12. The TCR was taken from a woman in her thirties or forties with Graves' ophthalmopathy. The genes are TRBV10-3 and TRBJ2-1; 8 bases map to TRBD2. Sequencing input: blood. The CDR3 loop reads CAIGSSGNSINEQFF. DNA of the CDR3: TGTGCCATCGGTAGTAGCGGGAACTCAATCAATGAGCAGTTCTTC.